A selection of T cell receptor beta chains follows, all from one sample in a study of CD8 T cells in ankylosing spondylitis. TCRdb reprocessed the 5' RACE reads via MiXCR and lists one record per CDR3 protein. The table has some 250,000 distinct CDR3 sequences, roughly a quarter seen once; the top ten hold around 0.58%. The specimen sequenced was blood, either unsorted or a sorted T cell fraction (not recorded which). Every receptor here comes from a male donor with ankylosing spondylitis or in good health (not recorded which). Each CDR3 is given with its conserved first and last residue. A D gene is named only where the DNA matches it firmly. Some rows have no size entry. The others give once, few or many, or a class for an expanded clone.

d_call: .
v_call: TRBV29-1
cdr3_length: 16
j_call: TRBJ1-1
clone_size: many
cdr3_nt: TGCAGCGTTGCCCCACAAGCCCGGGGCTTCGGCACTGAAGCTTTCTTT
cdr3_aa: CSVAPQARGFGTEAFF

d_call: TRBD2
v_call: TRBV10-3
cdr3_length: 16
j_call: TRBJ2-1
clone_size: few
cdr3_nt: TGTGCCATCAGTGAGTCGGGTAGCGGGGACTACAATGAGCAGTTCTTC
cdr3_aa: CAISESGSGDYNEQFF

d_call: .
v_call: TRBV12-3/TRBV12-4
cdr3_length: 16
j_call: TRBJ2-7
clone_size: once
cdr3_nt: TGTGCCAGCAGTTTGGGTTGGGGGACTGGCTCCTACGAGCAGTACTTC
cdr3_aa: CASSLGWGTGSYEQYF

d_call: .
v_call: TRBV20-1
cdr3_length: 11
j_call: TRBJ2-7
clone_size: many
cdr3_nt: TGCAGTGCAGTGACAGAATACGAGCAGTACTTC
cdr3_aa: CSAVTEYEQYF

d_call: TRBD2
v_call: TRBV29-1
cdr3_length: 16
j_call: TRBJ2-6
clone_size: .
cdr3_nt: TGCAGCGTTGGGGGTGGCGGGGGTACTGGGGCCAACGTCCTGACTTTC
cdr3_aa: CSVGGGGGTGANVLTF

d_call: .
v_call: TRBV10-3
cdr3_length: 14
j_call: TRBJ2-5
clone_size: .
cdr3_nt: TGTGCCACCTGCCAGACTAGTCCCGAGGAGACCCAGTACTTC
cdr3_aa: CATCQTSPEETQYF

d_call: .
v_call: TRBV19
cdr3_length: 14
j_call: TRBJ1-2
clone_size: few
cdr3_nt: TGTGCCAGCAACGAGCAGGCAGAGAACTATGGCTACACCTTC
cdr3_aa: CASNEQAENYGYTF

d_call: .
v_call: TRBV19
cdr3_length: 16
j_call: TRBJ2-7
clone_size: .
cdr3_nt: TGTGCCAGTAGTGTCTCCCGGACACCAGGATCCTACGAGCAGTACTTC
cdr3_aa: CASSVSRTPGSYEQYF

d_call: TRBD1
v_call: TRBV12-3/TRBV12-4
cdr3_length: 15
j_call: TRBJ1-4
clone_size: few
cdr3_nt: TGTGCCAGCAGTTCAGTTCAGGGGGTACGGGAAAAACTGTTTTTT
cdr3_aa: CASSSVQGVREKLFF

d_call: TRBD1
v_call: TRBV5-6
cdr3_length: 15
j_call: TRBJ2-2
clone_size: .
cdr3_nt: TGTGCCAGCAGCCGACAGGGTGTGGGCACCGGGGAGCTGTTTTTT
cdr3_aa: CASSRQGVGTGELFF

d_call: .
v_call: TRBV6-1
cdr3_length: 15
j_call: TRBJ1-5
clone_size: .
cdr3_nt: TGTGCCACCATGCGCGCCCCGCATAGCAATCAGCCCCAGCATTTT
cdr3_aa: CATMRAPHSNQPQHF

d_call: .
v_call: TRBV28
cdr3_length: 14
j_call: TRBJ2-7
clone_size: .
cdr3_nt: TGTGCCAGCAGCTTAGGGTCCCCTGCTTCCGAGCAGTACTTC
cdr3_aa: CASSLGSPASEQYF

d_call: .
v_call: TRBV7-9
cdr3_length: 13
j_call: TRBJ1-1
clone_size: few
cdr3_nt: TGTGCCAGCAGCTGGCAAGGGGACACTGAAGCTTTCTTT
cdr3_aa: CASSWQGDTEAFF

d_call: TRBD2
v_call: TRBV20-1
cdr3_length: 15
j_call: TRBJ2-7
clone_size: many
cdr3_nt: TGCAGTGCTAGAGACTTGCGCGGGGGGGCCTACGAGCAGTACTTC
cdr3_aa: CSARDLRGGAYEQYF

d_call: .
v_call: TRBV20-1
cdr3_length: 15
j_call: TRBJ1-6
clone_size: few
cdr3_nt: TGCAGTGCTAGGTCAGGGGACGGAACTAATTCACCCCTCCACTTT
cdr3_aa: CSARSGDGTNSPLHF

d_call: .
v_call: TRBV20-1
cdr3_length: 16
j_call: TRBJ2-1
clone_size: .
cdr3_nt: TGCAGTGCTGGGGCTCGCACCCCATACTCCTACAATGAGCAGTTCTTC
cdr3_aa: CSAGARTPYSYNEQFF

d_call: TRBD1
v_call: TRBV20-1
cdr3_length: 17
j_call: TRBJ2-2
clone_size: many
cdr3_nt: TGCAGTGCAGGAGGACCGGGACAGGGGGTAAACACCGGGGAGCTGTTTTTT
cdr3_aa: CSAGGPGQGVNTGELFF

d_call: TRBD1
v_call: TRBV20-1
cdr3_length: 14
j_call: TRBJ1-1
clone_size: many
cdr3_nt: TGCAGTGCGCCGCGAGACAGGGACGTCACTGAAGCTTTCTTT
cdr3_aa: CSAPRDRDVTEAFF

d_call: .
v_call: TRBV7-2
cdr3_length: 13
j_call: TRBJ2-7
clone_size: .
cdr3_nt: TGTGCCAGCAGCTTAGGGTTGACTAGTGAGCAGTACTTC
cdr3_aa: CASSLGLTSEQYF

d_call: .
v_call: TRBV4-2
cdr3_length: 16
j_call: TRBJ2-5
clone_size: .
cdr3_nt: TGTGCCAGCAGCCAAGATCTCGGCCTCGGGGGAGAGACCCAGTACTTC
cdr3_aa: CASSQDLGLGGETQYF

d_call: .
v_call: TRBV7-2
cdr3_length: 15
j_call: TRBJ2-7
clone_size: .
cdr3_nt: TGTGCCAGCAGCTTAGGGGGGGCCGTCTCCTACGAGCAGTACTTC
cdr3_aa: CASSLGGAVSYEQYF

d_call: .
v_call: TRBV12-3/TRBV12-4
cdr3_length: 14
j_call: TRBJ2-2
clone_size: .
cdr3_nt: TGTGCCAGCAGTTCCACCCTCGGCACCGGGGAGCTGTTTTTT
cdr3_aa: CASSSTLGTGELFF

d_call: .
v_call: TRBV12-3/TRBV12-4
cdr3_length: 15
j_call: TRBJ2-7
clone_size: many
cdr3_nt: TGTGCCAGCAGTTTAGATCGAATAGGGGCTTACGAGCAGTACTTC
cdr3_aa: CASSLDRIGAYEQYF

d_call: .
v_call: TRBV20-1
cdr3_length: 15
j_call: TRBJ2-4
clone_size: many
cdr3_nt: TGCAGTGCTAGAGGGCCGGGGGTCGCCAAAAACATTCAGTACTTC
cdr3_aa: CSARGPGVAKNIQYF

d_call: .
v_call: TRBV20-1
cdr3_length: 15
j_call: TRBJ2-5
clone_size: few
cdr3_nt: TGCAGTGCTAGAGATGGGCGGAGCACTAAAGAGACCCAGTACTTC
cdr3_aa: CSARDGRSTKETQYF

d_call: .
v_call: TRBV20-1
cdr3_length: 15
j_call: TRBJ1-5
clone_size: many
cdr3_nt: TGCAGTGCTAGGTGGTCGGGGTCGGCAGGGCAGCCCCAGCATTTT
cdr3_aa: CSARWSGSAGQPQHF

d_call: .
v_call: TRBV20-1
cdr3_length: 14
j_call: TRBJ1-2
clone_size: .
cdr3_nt: TGCAGTGCTAGAGTTCCCCAGGGGATGGGTGGCTACACCTTC
cdr3_aa: CSARVPQGMGGYTF

d_call: .
v_call: TRBV29-1
cdr3_length: 14
j_call: TRBJ2-1
clone_size: many
cdr3_nt: TGCAGCGTTGAGGGGGACAAAAGATACAATGAGCAGTTCTTC
cdr3_aa: CSVEGDKRYNEQFF

d_call: TRBD2
v_call: TRBV20-1
cdr3_length: 16
j_call: TRBJ2-1
clone_size: .
cdr3_nt: TGCAGTGCTAGAGATTGGCGGAGCGGGGGGGCAGGAGAGCAGTTCTTC
cdr3_aa: CSARDWRSGGAGEQFF

d_call: .
v_call: TRBV20-1
cdr3_length: 17
j_call: TRBJ1-6
clone_size: .
cdr3_nt: TGCAGTGCTAGAGGTTCTTCCCAGGGTCCGGGGAATTCACCCCTCCACTTT
cdr3_aa: CSARGSSQGPGNSPLHF

d_call: TRBD1
v_call: TRBV5-1
cdr3_length: 15
j_call: TRBJ2-5
clone_size: many
cdr3_nt: TGCGCCAGCAGCCCCGAAGTGACAGGGCTGGAGACCCAGTACTTC
cdr3_aa: CASSPEVTGLETQYF

d_call: .
v_call: TRBV20-1
cdr3_length: 13
j_call: TRBJ1-1
clone_size: .
cdr3_nt: TGCAGTGCCCCGAACGAGATGAACACTGAAGCTTTCTTT
cdr3_aa: CSAPNEMNTEAFF

d_call: .
v_call: TRBV12-3/TRBV12-4
cdr3_length: 15
j_call: TRBJ2-7
clone_size: few
cdr3_nt: TGTGCCAGCAGCGTCCTCCCCCCGGGTTCCCACGAGCAGTACTTC
cdr3_aa: CASSVLPPGSHEQYF

d_call: .
v_call: TRBV12-3/TRBV12-4
cdr3_length: 17
j_call: TRBJ2-7
clone_size: once
cdr3_nt: TGTGCCAGCAGTTCCCCCGGGATTCGGCCAACTCTAGACGAGCAGTACTTC
cdr3_aa: CASSSPGIRPTLDEQYF

d_call: TRBD1
v_call: TRBV9
cdr3_length: 15
j_call: TRBJ2-5
clone_size: .
cdr3_nt: TGTGCCAGCAGCGGATCTGGACAGGGGGAAAGTACCCAGTACTTC
cdr3_aa: CASSGSGQGESTQYF